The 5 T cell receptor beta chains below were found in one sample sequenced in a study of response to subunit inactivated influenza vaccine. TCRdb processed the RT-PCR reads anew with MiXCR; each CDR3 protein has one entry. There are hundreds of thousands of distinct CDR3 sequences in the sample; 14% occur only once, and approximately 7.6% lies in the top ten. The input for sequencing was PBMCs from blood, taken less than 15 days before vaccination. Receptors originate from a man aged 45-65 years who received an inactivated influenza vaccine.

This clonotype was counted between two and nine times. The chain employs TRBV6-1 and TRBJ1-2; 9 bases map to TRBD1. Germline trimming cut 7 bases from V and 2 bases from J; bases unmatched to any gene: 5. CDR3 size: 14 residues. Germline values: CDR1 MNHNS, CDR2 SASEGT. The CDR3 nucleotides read TGTGCCAGCAACCGGGACAGGGCGAACTATGGCTACACCTTC. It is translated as CASNRDRANYGYTF.

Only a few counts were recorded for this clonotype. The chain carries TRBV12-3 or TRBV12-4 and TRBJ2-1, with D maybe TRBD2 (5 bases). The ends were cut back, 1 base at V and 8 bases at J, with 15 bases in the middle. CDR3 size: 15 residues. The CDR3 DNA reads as TGTGCCAGCAGTTTAGAGCGGTCACGACCGGATGAGCAGTTCTTC. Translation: CASSLERSRPDEQFF.

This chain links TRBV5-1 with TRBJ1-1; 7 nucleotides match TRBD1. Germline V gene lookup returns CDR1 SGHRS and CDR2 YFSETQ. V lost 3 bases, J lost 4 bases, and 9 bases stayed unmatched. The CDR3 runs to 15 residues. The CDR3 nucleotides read TGCGCCAGCAGCTGGACAGGAGGCCTTAGCACTGAAGCTTTCTTT. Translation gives CASSWTGGLSTEAFF.

CDR3: CASSQSGQREVGTQYF. CDR3 nucleotides: TGTGCCAGCAGCCAATCCGGGCAGCGGGAGGTGGGGACCCAGTACTTC. V usage is TRBV7-2 and J usage is TRBJ2-5; 9 nucleotides align to TRBD2. The CDR3 has 16 amino acids. With V trimmed by 5 bases and J by 7 bases, 14 bases remained unmatched. Germline lookup yields CDR1 SGHTA and CDR2 FQGNSA.

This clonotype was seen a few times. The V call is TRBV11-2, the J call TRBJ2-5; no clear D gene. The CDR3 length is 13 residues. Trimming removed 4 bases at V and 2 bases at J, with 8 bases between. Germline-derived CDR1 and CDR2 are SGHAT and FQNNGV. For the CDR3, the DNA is TGTGCCAGCAGCTGGGCTATTCAAGAGACCCAGTACTTC. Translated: CASSWAIQETQYF.